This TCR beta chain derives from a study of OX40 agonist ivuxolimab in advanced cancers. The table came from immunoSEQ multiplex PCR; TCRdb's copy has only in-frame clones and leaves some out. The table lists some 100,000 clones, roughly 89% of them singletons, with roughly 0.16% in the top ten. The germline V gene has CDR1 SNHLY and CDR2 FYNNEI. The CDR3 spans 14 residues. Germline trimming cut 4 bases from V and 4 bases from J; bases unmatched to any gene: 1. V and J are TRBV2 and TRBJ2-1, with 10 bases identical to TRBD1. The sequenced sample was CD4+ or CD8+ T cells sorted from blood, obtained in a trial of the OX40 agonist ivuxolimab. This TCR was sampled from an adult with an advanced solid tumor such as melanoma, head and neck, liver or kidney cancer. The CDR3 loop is CASSGGQGYNEQFF. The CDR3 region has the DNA TGTGCCAGCAGTGGGGGACAGGGGTACAATGAGCAGTTCTTC.